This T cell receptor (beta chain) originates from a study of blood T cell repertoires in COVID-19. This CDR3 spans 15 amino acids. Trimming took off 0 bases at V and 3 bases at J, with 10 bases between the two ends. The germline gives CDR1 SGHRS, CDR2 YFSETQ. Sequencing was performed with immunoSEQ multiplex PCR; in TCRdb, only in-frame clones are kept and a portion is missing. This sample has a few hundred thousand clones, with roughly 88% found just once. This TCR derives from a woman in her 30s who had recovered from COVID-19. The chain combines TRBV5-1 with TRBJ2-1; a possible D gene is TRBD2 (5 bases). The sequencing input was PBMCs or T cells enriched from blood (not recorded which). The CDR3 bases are TGCGCCAGCAGCTTGGCAATAACTAGCTACAATGAGCAGTTCTTC. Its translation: CASSLAITSYNEQFF.